What follows describes a single T cell receptor beta chain. Its antigen has not been determined. The record originates from a study of T cells expressing NK-cell markers (dated by TCRdb to 2019 to 2021). About the investigation overall: TCR beta-chain repertoires were profiled in sorted CD3+CD56+NKG2C+, CD3+CD56+NKG2C- and CD3+CD56-NKG2C+ T-cell subsets from several donors. Sequencing of the libraries produced 2 x 150 bp reads on Illumina HiSeq 2000/2500, MiSeq or NextSeq. Of the eight sequenced donors, seven were found to be HCMV-seropositive and one was found to be HCMV-seronegative. All eight donors whose samples were sequenced were randomly selected healthy volunteers, three of them men and five women. What the study reported, not specific to this receptor: Whether the expanded NKG2C-expressing T cell clones were specific for HCMV antigens remained unclear. In several donors, the dominant CD3+CD56+NKG2C+ clonotypes ranked among the top 10 CD8+ clonotypes, making up roughly 1.0-7.0% of CD8+ T cells. Those dominant clonotypes were again the most abundant among CD3+CD56-NKG2C+ cells in a few donors, at about 28.3-60.1%.

The cysteine opens and the phenylalanine closes a CDR3 of 16 amino acids. The entry carries no DNA sequence. The germline V gene specifies SGHTA as CDR1 and FQGNSA as CDR2. A commercial ELISA kit detecting HCMV-specific IgG in serum was used to determine HCMV serostatus. Peripheral blood mononuclear cells were isolated from blood by Ficoll density gradient centrifugation. Sequencing used an Illumina HiSeq 2000. The TCR beta cDNA libraries were made using 5'RACE template switching, a step that added both a universal primer site and unique molecular identifiers. cDNA synthesis was primed from the TCR beta constant segment and was followed by two successive PCR amplification steps. Turning to the authors' computational methods: MIGEC was used to demultiplex reads and group the reads by UMI, and MiTCR was used to assemble and quantify clonotypes. Only TCR cDNA sequences supported by at least two reads were kept to exclude erroneous sequences. The tcR package was used for downstream repertoire analysis, and clonotypes were matched across fractions by CDR3 nucleotide sequence plus V segment. VDJmatch was used to annotate antigen specificity against VDJdb, with one amino acid substitution allowed in CDR3. TCRdb reprocessed the reads and lists each CDR3 protein sequence as a single entry, with no DNA. What appears here as the V and J calls and clone size reflects TCRdb's work, not the paper's. The record for this sample contains about 460,000 distinct CDR3 sequences. The ten most abundant clones make up more than 1.4% of the sample.

The receptor's source is a woman aged 50 to 60 in good health. Donor details come from another sample of the same person, matched by shared clones. The chain is encoded by TRBV7-2 joined to TRBJ2-7; there is no DNA to check the TCRdb D call of TRBD2. Sequencing used blood T cells: a sorted CD56 or NKG2C T cell subset, CD4+ or CD8+ T cells, or bulk PBMC T cells (not recorded which). The CDR3 region has the sequence CASSLGGGRRVYEQYF.